A single sample gave rise to the 17 T cell receptor beta chains below, sequenced in a study of shared T cell receptors in the human thymus. Libraries were prepared by immunoSEQ multiplex PCR; TCRdb keeps only in-frame clonotypes and omits some of them. The data hold under 850,000 clones, with roughly 90% observed a single time. These data also formed part of another study, on human thymus T cells.

Sequenced input: thymocytes. These receptors were taken from a boy under three years old with a congenital heart defect.

The rearrangement joins TRBV27 to TRBJ2-3, with D possibly TRBD2 on 7 matching bases. This CDR3 region has 18 residues. Between the trimmed V and J ends, which lost 4 bases and 0 bases, there was a span of 20 bases. Germline CDR1 is MNHEY and CDR2 is SMNVEV (reference sequence). CDR3 DNA sequence: TGTGCCAGCAGTTCCGGGGGCGGGGAGGGGTATAGCACAGATACGCAGTATTTT. It encodes CASSSGGGEGYSTDTQYF.

The CDR3: CASSPNRRVTDTQYF. In DNA, the CDR3 is TGTGCCAGCAGCCCCAATCGGCGGGTCACAGATACGCAGTATTTT. The chain links TRBV2 to TRBJ2-3, with D perhaps matching TRBD2 (5 bases). Germline CDR1 SNHLY, CDR2 FYNNEI. The length of the CDR3 is 15 residues. Trimming pared 6 bases from V and 2 bases from J, leaving 15 bases between.

V gene TRBV7-2 combines with J gene TRBJ1-1; maybe TRBD1 (5 bases). This CDR3 spans 14 amino acids. Germline lookup yields CDR1 SGHTA and CDR2 FQGNSA. Deletions cut 5 bases from V and 5 bases from J, with 15 bases between. The DNA for the CDR3 is TGTGCCAGCAGCCTACCCAGGGAGGCGACTGAAGCTTTCTTT. Residues: CASSLPREATEAFF.

The chain couples TRBV4-2 to TRBJ2-1; 10 nucleotides line up with TRBD2. The CDR3 extends over 22 amino acids. V dropped 1 base and J dropped 6; count of bases not matched to a gene: 24. Germline V gives CDR1 LGHNA, CDR2 YNFKEQ. CDR3 sequence reads: CASSQAEGSGTSVQVGGNEQFF. Here the CDR3 DNA reads TGTGCCAGCAGCCAAGCAGAGGGGTCCGGGACTAGCGTCCAGGTCGGGGGCAATGAGCAGTTCTTC.

The chain uses TRBV18 and TRBJ2-4; D perhaps matches TRBD1 (7 bases). CDR1 and CDR2 from the germline V gene are KGHSH and LQKENI. The CDR3 has 16 amino acids. V shed 4 bases and J shed 7 bases, with 20 bases lying between them. CDR3 DNA: TGTGCCAGCTCACTTGCCAGGGGGAGGAGGAGGAACATTCAGTACTTC. Its protein product is CASSLARGRRRNIQYF.

This clone showed up just once. V is TRBV7-9 and J is TRBJ2-5; 8 bases line up with TRBD1. V was clipped by 5 bases and J by 4 bases; unmatched bases: 9. Per the germline V gene, CDR1 is SEHNR and CDR2 is FQNEAQ (reference sequence). The CDR3 covers 15 residues. The CDR3 region has the DNA TGTGCCAGCAGCCCAGGACAGGGTTCGAGAGAGACCCAGTACTTC. This sequence encodes CASSPGQGSRETQYF.

J is TRBJ2-7 and V is TRBV12-5, with D perhaps TRBD1 (5 bases). Trimming left V 6 bases short and J 1 base short, with 16 bases between. The germline V gene has CDR1 LGHNT and CDR2 FRNRAP. The CDR3 extends over 15 amino acids. The CDR3 is CASGTDTTTSYEQYF. As DNA, the CDR3 is TGTGCTAGTGGCACGGACACTACTACTTCCTACGAGCAGTACTTC. Filled out from reference TRBV12-5 and TRBJ2-7, the complete variable domain reads DARVTQTPRHKVTEMGQEVTMRCQPILGHNTVFWYRQTMMQGLELLAYFRNRAPLDDSGMPKDRFSAEMPDATLATLKIQPSEPRDSAVYFCASGTDTTTSYEQYFGPGTRLTVT.

CDR3 loop: CATSYNRGHQPQHF. The CDR3 DNA follows: TGTGCCACATCGTACAACAGGGGGCATCAGCCCCAGCATTTT. The chain has TRBV21-1 and TRBJ1-5; TRBD1 reflects the table's D call only, with no check against the DNA. TRBV21-1 is assigned pseudogene status. The CDR3 is 14 amino acids.

The chain combines TRBV6-5 with TRBJ1-1; no clear D gene. Looked up from germline, CDR1 is MNHEY and CDR2 is SVGAGI. The CDR3 has 13 amino acids. V was clipped by 5 bases and J by 3 bases, with 10 bases between them. The CDR3 nucleotides read TGTGCCAGCAGTCCTGGGCCGGACACTGAAGCTTTCTTT. This sequence encodes CASSPGPDTEAFF.

The chain employs TRBV10-1 and TRBJ2-1; 10 positions agree with TRBD2. The CDR3 extends over 15 amino acids. Trimming took 6 bases from V and 2 from J; bases not matched to a gene: 4. Germline-derived CDR1 and CDR2 are WNHNN and SYGVQD (reference sequence). The CDR3, as DNA: TGCGCCAGCAGCGCTAGCGGGAGCACCTACAATGAGCAGTTCTTC. Its protein is CASSASGSTYNEQFF.

J is TRBJ2-3 and V is TRBV9, with D hard to call. CDR3 length: 16 residues. The ends were cut back, 4 bases at V and 2 bases at J, with 17 bases in the middle. In germline, CDR1 is SGDLS, CDR2 YYNGEE. CDR3 sequence (DNA): TGTGCCAGCAGCCCCGAGGTAGCCACGGTCACAGATACGCAGTATTTT. Protein product: CASSPEVATVTDTQYF.

The chain uses TRBV18 and TRBJ2-5, with 7 bases matching TRBD1. This CDR3 has 15 amino acids. Germline V gene sequence: CDR1 KGHSH, CDR2 LQKENI. J was trimmed by 1 base and V by 5 bases; bases with no gene match: 7. CDR3: CASSNRGEAQETQYF. Here the CDR3 DNA reads TGTGCCAGCTCAAACAGGGGAGAGGCCCAAGAGACCCAGTACTTC.

CDR3 region: CASSQVSKASGRVKSTDTQYF. The DNA of the CDR3 is TGCGCCAGCAGCCAAGTTTCGAAGGCTAGCGGGAGGGTCAAAAGCACAGATACGCAGTATTTT. The chain is built from TRBV4-3 and TRBJ2-3; TRBD2 agrees at 12 bases. The CDR3 covers 21 residues. Trimming removed 1 base from V and 0 bases from J; junction bases left unmatched: 14. Germline V gene lookup returns CDR1 LGHNA and CDR2 YSLEER.

V is TRBV7-2 and J is TRBJ1-5; D not resolved. CDR1 SGHTA and CDR2 FQGNSA come from the germline V gene. V lost 1 base and J 0 bases, leaving 7 bases between the germline ends. The CDR3 spans 15 residues. The CDR3 sequence is CASSLEEYSNQPQHF. CDR3 sequence (DNA): TGTGCCAGCAGCTTAGAGGAGTATAGCAATCAGCCCCAGCATTTT.

This chain uses TRBV7-2 with TRBJ2-7, with D tentatively TRBD2 (6 bases). Germline assignment: CDR1 SGHTA and CDR2 FQGNSA. There are 16 residues in the CDR3. V was pared by 7 bases and J by 2 bases, with 21 bases between. The CDR3 sequence: CASTEQVASVTYEQYF. CDR3 DNA sequence: TGTGCCAGCACCGAACAAGTAGCTAGCGTGACCTACGAGCAGTACTTC.

The rearrangement joins TRBV19 to TRBJ2-1; 14 bases agree with TRBD2. CDR3 length: 17 residues. J gave up 10 bases and V 7 bases, and 15 bases lay outside the gene matches. Germline-derived CDR1 and CDR2 are LNHDA and SQIVND (reference sequence). The CDR3 is CASMPGLAGVPNGEQFF. CDR3 nucleotide sequence: TGTGCCAGTATGCCGGGACTAGCGGGAGTCCCAAATGGCGAGCAGTTCTTC.

The chain recombines TRBV18 with TRBJ2-5, with D maybe TRBD2 (6 bases). The CDR3 has 21 amino acids. Germline V gives CDR1 KGHSH, CDR2 LQKENI. Trimming removed 2 bases from V and 5 bases from J, with 33 bases in between. The CDR3 bases are TGTGCCAGCTCACCATGGACCGGCAGGGACCCGGCGCCGGGAGAGATGGAGACCCAGTACTTC. Its translation is CASSPWTGRDPAPGEMETQYF.